This T cell receptor (beta chain) was documented in a study of identical twins. After template switching added a universal primer site, the resulting cDNA carried unique molecular identifiers. TCRdb used MiXCR to reprocess the 5' RACE reads, holding one entry per CDR3 protein. The sample yields 400,000 to 500,000 distinct CDR3 sequences, roughly an eighth seen once. This CDR3 region has 14 residues. V was cut by 0 bases and J by 4 bases, with 10 bases left in between. Germline V CDR1 and CDR2: SGHRS, YFSETQ. Remarks on this clonotype: What it recognizes is unknown.

Study-wide results and caveats: Where beta out-of-frame sequences were concerned, excess twin sharing was weaker.

The same specimen was also included in a second study, on yellow fever vaccine responses in identical twins.

Sequencing was performed on CD4+ T cells sorted from blood. The TCR comes from a woman between 18 and 29 years old in good health. The V call is TRBV5-1, the J call TRBJ2-5; the D gene could be TRBD1 or TRBD2 (5 bases each). The CDR3 nucleotides read TGCGCCAGCAGCTTGGAAGGGACGGGAGAGACCCAGTACTTC. Translating it yields CASSLEGTGETQYF. Looking up the rest from reference TRBV5-1 and TRBJ2-5 gives the full variable domain: KAGVTQTPRYLIKTRGQQVTLSCSPISGHRSVSWYQQTPGQGLQFLFEYFSETQRNKGNFPGRFSGRQFSNSRSEMNVSTLELGDSALYLCASSLEGTGETQYFGPGTRLLVL.